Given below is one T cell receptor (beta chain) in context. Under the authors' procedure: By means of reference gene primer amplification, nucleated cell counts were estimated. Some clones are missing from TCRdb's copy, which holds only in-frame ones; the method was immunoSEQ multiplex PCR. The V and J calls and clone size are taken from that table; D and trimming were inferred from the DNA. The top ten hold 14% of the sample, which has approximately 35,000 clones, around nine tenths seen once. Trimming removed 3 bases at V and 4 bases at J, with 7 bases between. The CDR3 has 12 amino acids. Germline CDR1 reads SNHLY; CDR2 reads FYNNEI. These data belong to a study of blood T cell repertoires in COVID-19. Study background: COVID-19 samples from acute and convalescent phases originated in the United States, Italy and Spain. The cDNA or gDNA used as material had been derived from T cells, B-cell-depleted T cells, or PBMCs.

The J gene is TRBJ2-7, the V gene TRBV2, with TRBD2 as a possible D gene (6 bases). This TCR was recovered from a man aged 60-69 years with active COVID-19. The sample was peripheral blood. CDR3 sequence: CASSDGGYEQYF. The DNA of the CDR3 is TGTGCCAGCAGTGACGGGGGATACGAGCAGTACTTC.